This TCR beta chain emerged from a study of cytomegalovirus exposure and HLA in healthy donors. The PCR employed 60 Vbeta primers together with 13 Jbeta primers. Sequenced by immunoSEQ multiplex PCR; TCRdb stores in-frame clones only, minus some. The sample consists of fewer than 150,000 clones, around 67% of them appearing once. Trimming removed 4 bases from V and 5 bases from J; junction bases left unmatched: 24. Germline V CDR1 and CDR2: ENHRY, SYGVKD. This CDR3 spans 20 amino acids. The chain combines TRBV10-3 with TRBJ2-5; 8 bases are shared with TRBD2. The clonotype comes from a middle-aged woman in good health and CMV-seronegative. Sample: PBMCs. The CDR3 sequence: CAISAWGSSGSVGTAETQYF. The CDR3 bases are TGTGCCATCAGTGCGTGGGGATCTAGCGGGTCCGTAGGTACGGCGGAGACCCAGTACTTC.